This T cell receptor (beta chain) was identified during a study of shared clonotypes between healthy human individuals. Findings and limits, study-wide: Sample collection involved blood only; tissue repertoires are likely different. It was observed that 5% to 6% of naive CD4 clonotypes were shared across several donors.

Naive CD8 cells lacked CD45RO, underwent positive selection for CCR7 and left out terminally differentiated effector memory CD45RA+ cells. Profiling relied on immunoSEQ multiplex PCR, and the TCRdb table lists in-frame clones only, not all of them. This table holds more than 2 million clones, about 95% found once. This clone was counted a single time. Its target is not known. CDR1 SGDLS and CDR2 YYNGEE come from the germline V gene. The CDR3 is 13 amino acids. The ends were cut back, 3 bases at V and 2 bases at J, with 7 bases in the middle. The rearrangement joins TRBV9 to TRBJ2-3; D uncertain. Sequences were obtained from naive CD8+ T cells sorted from blood. The TCR sequence derives from a man aged 18 to 29 in good health. CDR3 protein: CASSAYATDTQYF. The CDR3 coding sequence is TGTGCCAGCAGCGCGTATGCCACAGATACGCAGTATTTT.